A single TCR beta chain is shown here with its context. The target antigen is unknown. Amplification used 60 Vbeta primers and 13 Jbeta primers. Assay used: immunoSEQ multiplex PCR; TCRdb lists only in-frame clones, some missing. Altogether over 110,000 clones are present, about 84% being singletons, with the ten largest covering about 6.6%. The entry originates in a study of cytomegalovirus exposure and HLA in healthy donors. Study-wide context: The study placed approximately 81% of its approximately 430 genotyped donors in the Caucasian-associated ancestry cluster. General observations from the study: Earlier results showed most TCR beta V segments being productive about 87% or about 30% of the time.

Germline CDR1 reads SGHTA; CDR2 reads FQGTGA. The V end lost 8 bases, the J end lost 4 bases, and 14 bases lay between the germline ends. CDR3 length: 14 amino acids. Sequences were obtained from PBMCs. This chain connects TRBV7-3 to TRBJ2-2, with a weak D call TRBD2 (6 bases). The TCR sequence derives from a woman between 40 and 50 years old in good health and CMV-seropositive. CDR3 sequence: CASGGGGGTGELFF. The DNA of the CDR3 is TGTGCCAGCGGTGGGGGAGGCGGCACCGGGGAGCTGTTTTTT.